Listed below are T cell receptor beta chains from one sample, sequenced in a study of blood T cell repertoires in COVID-19. Only in-frame clones appear in the TCRdb table, and some are missing; sequencing was by immunoSEQ multiplex PCR. The profile covers about 120,000 clones, with around 80% appearing a single time and roughly 5.6% taken by the ten largest. Sequencing input: peripheral blood. These receptors all come from a man between 65 and 80 years old with acute or convalescent COVID-19. CDR3s leave out the opening cysteine and the closing phenylalanine or tryptophan. Each record gives: D gene, V gene, CDR3 protein. The D gene is left open where the match is weak.

>TRBD1|TRBV3-1/TRBV3-2
ASSLGARAGGATNEKLF
>TRBD1|TRBV4-1
ASSQAPGQSYEQY
>NA|TRBV5-4
ASSFAKTEAF
>NA|TRBV18
ASSPTRDSGANVLT
>NA|TRBV7-3
ASSMGQTNTEAF
>NA|TRBV4-1
ASSQERGSDYGYT
>NA|TRBV14
ASSQDRGGELF
>NA|TRBV6-5
ASSSGVPYEQY
>NA|TRBV2
ASSEPPTSTDTQY
>TRBD2|TRBV7-3
ASSLSGRASDTQY
>NA|TRBV2
ASSEDRVGGYT
>NA|TRBV7-3
ASSLRTSGEQY
>NA|TRBV6-5
ASSYSGYEGYEQY
>NA|TRBV12-3/TRBV12-4
ASSFGGIQPQH
>TRBD1|TRBV5-1
ASRLQGAATEAF
>NA|TRBV13
ASSPGETGTLTYEQY
>NA|TRBV5-1
ASSLVGPQQGSGGNTIY
>TRBD1|TRBV7-9
ASSKGQGAITQY
>TRBD1|TRBV2
ASRPGQGSDEQF
>NA|TRBV6-5
ASSYSAGARYEQY
>NA|TRBV15
ATSELASSYEQY
>NA|TRBV5-1
ASSLDRQRDTQY
>NA|TRBV6-5
ASSSSLAESSYEQY
>NA|TRBV6-6
ASSLTVARGVFYNSPLH
>TRBD2|TRBV4-2
ASSRTSGGVETQY
>TRBD1|TRBV6-5
ASRPTGRPSYEQY